The 9 T cell receptor beta chains below come from one sample, sequenced in a study of PD-1 blockade in classical Hodgkin lymphoma. Data came from immunoSEQ multiplex PCR; TCRdb stores just in-frame clones and leaves some out. The sample holds about 46,000 clones, 65% to 85% seen once. Every patient was affected by relapse after autologous stem cell transplantation, while exposure to brentuximab vedotin was not uniform. The sample was peripheral blood mononuclear cells (PBMCs), taken at baseline. Every receptor here comes from a human donor with classical Hodgkin lymphoma.

Worth noting for this clone: Other DNA sequences from this sample encode an identical CDR3 as well. The chain couples TRBV19 to TRBJ2-2, with TRBD1 matching 7 bases. J gave up 2 bases and V 4 bases, and 4 bases lay outside the gene matches. The CDR3 runs 15 residues. The germline V gene encodes CDR1 LNHDA and CDR2 SQIVND (reference sequence). CDR3 sequence (DNA): TGTGCCAGTAGTAACACAGGGGTAAACACCGGGGAGCTGTTTTTT. It translates to CASSNTGVNTGELFF.

This chain connects TRBV15 to TRBJ2-7; the D is unclear. The CDR3 extends over 14 amino acids. The germline CDR1 and CDR2 sequences are LNHNV and YYDKDF (reference sequence). V shed 0 bases and J shed 8 bases, with 14 bases lying between them. CDR3 loop: CATSRDTDQRQQYF. CDR3 coding DNA: TGTGCCACCAGCAGAGACACCGACCAAAGGCAGCAGTACTTC.

In its sample, this clone was seen once. The chain is built from TRBV4-2 and TRBJ2-1; 9 bases fit TRBD2. Germline CDR1 reads LGHNA; CDR2 reads YNFKEQ. The CDR3 covers 15 residues. Germline trimming cut 1 base from V and 3 bases from J; bases unmatched to any gene: 1. The CDR3 is CASSQVAGVYNEQFF. The CDR3 nucleotides read TGTGCCAGCAGCCAAGTAGCGGGAGTCTACAATGAGCAGTTCTTC.

CDR3 amino acids: CASSLPGRELFF. CDR3 DNA sequence: TGTGCCAGCAGCCTCCCGGGGAGGGAGCTGTTTTTT. The chain has TRBV6-5 and TRBJ2-2, with D perhaps matching TRBD2 (5 bases). Per the germline V gene, CDR1 is MNHEY and CDR2 is SVGAGI. The CDR3 totals 12 residues. V gave up 6 bases and J gave up 9 bases, with 11 bases separating them.

This clone has only a few counts. The CDR3 region has the DNA TGTGCCAGCAGCGTAGGTCCTACCCAAAACATTCAGTACTTC. Protein: CASSVGPTQNIQYF. The chain couples TRBV9 to TRBJ2-4; D call uncertain. V was pared by 0 bases and J by 5 bases, with 9 bases between. Germline assignment: CDR1 SGDLS and CDR2 YYNGEE. The CDR3 loop spans 14 amino acids.

This chain connects TRBV7-3 to TRBJ1-2; D is unclear. CDR1 SGHTA and CDR2 FQGTGA come from the germline V gene. Trimming shortened V by 5 bases and J by 8 bases, and 15 bases separated the two germline ends. The CDR3 runs 13 residues. CDR3 amino acids: CASSPRQAEGYTF. In DNA form, the CDR3 reads TGTGCCAGCAGCCCCAGACAAGCAGAGGGCTACACCTTC.

This clone was found once. This rearrangement joins TRBV5-5 to TRBJ2-7, with unresolved D. Trimming took 0 bases from V and 0 from J, leaving 7 bases between them. The CDR3 runs to 14 residues. Germline loops: CDR1 SGHKS, CDR2 YYEKEE (reference sequence). The CDR3 nucleotides are TGTGCCAGCAGCTTGGAACTTCTCTCCTACGAGCAGTACTTC. Translated: CASSLELLSYEQYF.

The chain carries TRBV13 and TRBJ2-7; TRBD1 aligns across 7 bases. V shed 3 bases and J 2 bases; nucleotides not matched to a gene: 7. There are 15 residues in the CDR3. Germline lookup yields CDR1 PRHDT and CDR2 FYEKMQ (reference sequence). In nucleotides, the CDR3 is TGTGCCAGCAGCTTTTCGGGACAGTCTCCCTACGAGCAGTACTTC. It specifies CASSFSGQSPYEQYF.

The V and J genes are TRBV7-8 and TRBJ2-7; tentative D call: TRBD1 (6 bases). V shed 0 bases and J shed 2 bases, with 8 bases lying between them. The germline V gene has CDR1 SGHVS and CDR2 FQNEAQ. The length of the CDR3 is 14 residues. Here the CDR3 DNA reads TGTGCCAGCAGCTTAGCAACAGGGCCCTACGAGCAGTACTTC. This sequence encodes CASSLATGPYEQYF.